The clone carrying this T cell receptor beta chain has only a few counts. Its antigen is not identified. This CDR3 has 18 amino acids. With V trimmed by 6 bases and J by 7 bases, 19 bases remained unmatched. CDR1 and CDR2 from the germline V gene are SGHVS and FQNEAQ. This sample stems from a study of blood T cells in healthy people across ages. Study information: About one barcoded beta molecule per two T cells was the capture yield of template switching. General study points: A greater number of naive CD4+ cells and higher diversity distinguished long-lived donors from aged donors.

Using a J-beta primer mix together with a sample-barcoded 5' primer, a second PCR was run for 7 to 11 cycles. TCRdb itself ran the 5' RACE reads through MiXCR, one entry per CDR3 protein. Found here are about 800,000 distinct CDR3 sequences, 58% of them singletons; the top ten hold over 20%. This receptor was identified in a man between 25 and 39 years old in good health. This chain connects TRBV7-8 to TRBJ2-5; TRBD2 aligns across 11 bases. What was sequenced was blood. The CDR3 DNA reads as TGTGCCAGCAGACCTACCGCTCAGACTAGCGGGGCACCGTCGACCCAGTACTTC. It translates to CASRPTAQTSGAPSTQYF.